The rows below give T cell receptor beta chains drawn from one sample of a study of blood T cell repertoires in COVID-19. Some clones are missing from TCRdb's copy, which holds only in-frame ones; the method was immunoSEQ multiplex PCR. The sample carries 250,000 to 350,000 clones, roughly 88% recorded once. Sequencing used peripheral blood. These receptors originate from a human donor with COVID-19, enrolled during active disease. The donor label of this sample is uncertain. Each CDR3 is given with its conserved first and last residue. A D gene is named only where the DNA matches it firmly. Size values are once, few and many counts, or a class for expanded clones, and some rows have none.

clone_size j_call d_call v_call cdr3_aa cdr3_nt
NA TRBJ2-1 TRBD2 TRBV11-3 CASSLGTSGRRDEQFF TGTGCCAGCAGCCTCGGGACTAGCGGGAGGAGGGATGAGCAGTTCTTC
NA TRBJ2-3 TRBD1 TRBV29-1 CSVEARTGGPDTQYF TGCAGCGTTGAAGCCCGGACAGGGGGCCCAGATACGCAGTATTTT
NA TRBJ1-3 NA TRBV2 CASTTYSGNTIYF TGTGCCAGCACTACTTACTCTGGAAACACCATATATTTT
NA TRBJ2-3 NA TRBV18 CASSQRPPQEYF TGTGCCAGCTCACAACGTCCCCCACAGGAGTATTTT
NA TRBJ2-1 TRBD2 TRBV28 CASSLPPVVMGGDEQFF TGTGCCAGCAGTTTACCCCCAGTCGTAATGGGGGGGGATGAGCAGTTCTTC
NA TRBJ1-1 NA TRBV19 CASTTGGRMNTEAFF TGTGCCAGTACCACCGGGGGGCGAATGAACACTGAAGCTTTCTTT
NA TRBJ1-5 NA TRBV27 CASSSVSTGQPQHF TGTGCCAGCAGTTCGGTATCGACAGGTCAGCCCCAGCATTTT
NA TRBJ2-7 TRBD1 TRBV9 CASSPRSGQGSSYEQYF TGTGCCAGCAGCCCTCGGTCAGGACAGGGGAGCTCCTACGAGCAGTACTTC
NA TRBJ2-7 TRBD1 TRBV5-4 CASSSSRGNEQYF TGTGCCAGCAGCTCGTCCAGGGGGAACGAGCAGTACTTC
NA TRBJ1-1 TRBD1 TRBV19 CASSIDRDRPFAFF TGTGCCAGTAGTATAGATCGGGACAGACCTTTTGCTTTCTTT
NA TRBJ1-1 NA TRBV18 CASSGGDTEAFF TGTGCCAGCTCAGGGGGGGATACTGAAGCTTTCTTT
few TRBJ2-1 NA TRBV7-2 CASSLVDFPRNEQFF TGTGCCAGCAGCTTAGTGGACTTCCCGCGCAATGAGCAGTTCTTC
NA TRBJ2-7 NA TRBV27 CASSSGDPSYEQYF TGTGCCAGCAGCTCAGGGGATCCCTCCTACGAGCAGTACTTC
NA TRBJ1-6 TRBD1 TRBV28 CASSRQGSNSPLHF TGTGCCAGCAGTAGACAGGGGAGCAATTCACCCCTCCACTTT
NA TRBJ1-1 TRBD1 TRBV11-3 CASSLGTDRGPFF TGTGCCAGCAGCCTCGGAACGGACAGGGGGCCTTTCTTT
NA TRBJ1-4 NA TRBV28 CASSPRGVSEKLFF TGTGCCAGCAGCCCGCGGGGGGTGAGTGAAAAACTGTTTTTT
NA TRBJ1-5 TRBD1 TRBV19 CASSGTGGQPQHF TGTGCCAGTAGTGGAACAGGGGGTCAGCCCCAGCATTTT
NA TRBJ2-7 TRBD2 TRBV7-7 CASSPGGLAGGPVPYEQYF TGTGCTAGCAGCCCCGGGGGACTAGCGGGAGGGCCTGTCCCCTACGAGCAGTACTTC
NA TRBJ1-5 NA TRBV7-8 CASSFGDLGNQPQHF TGTGCCAGCAGCTTCGGGGATCTCGGCAATCAGCCCCAGCATTTT
NA TRBJ2-1 TRBD2 TRBV11-3 CASSVSGRNEQFF TGTGCCAGCAGCGTTAGCGGGAGGAATGAGCAGTTCTTC
once TRBJ1-1 TRBD1 TRBV3-1/TRBV3-2 CASSNRGPYSEAFF TGTGCCAGCAGCAACAGGGGACCCTACTCTGAAGCTTTCTTT
NA TRBJ1-5 TRBD1 TRBV7-2 CASSPGTGFSQPQHF TGTGCCAGCAGCCCAGGGACAGGGTTCAGTCAGCCCCAGCATTTT
NA TRBJ1-2 TRBD1 TRBV28 CASRPQGAQNYGYTF TGTGCCAGCAGGCCTCAGGGGGCGCAAAACTATGGCTACACCTTC
NA TRBJ2-2 TRBD1 TRBV29-1 CSGRTGANTGELFF TGCAGCGGGCGGACAGGGGCGAACACCGGGGAGCTGTTTTTT
NA TRBJ2-1 NA TRBV7-9 CASSSGRLGNSNEQFF TGTGCCAGCAGCTCCGGACGACTAGGTAACTCTAATGAGCAGTTCTTC
NA TRBJ1-4 NA TRBV18 CASSLQQQGESEKLFF TGTGCCAGCTCACTACAACAACAGGGAGAGAGTGAAAAACTGTTTTTT
NA TRBJ2-2 NA TRBV24-1 CATSGGVNTGELFF TGTGCCACCAGTGGGGGGGTGAACACCGGGGAGCTGTTTTTT
few TRBJ2-7 TRBD2 TRBV10-3 CAISQAQSGVTYEQYF TGTGCCATCAGCCAGGCCCAAAGCGGGGTTACCTACGAGCAGTACTTC